The 4 T cell receptor beta chains listed next were all sequenced from one sample in a study of shared clonotypes between healthy human individuals. The repertoire was sequenced with immunoSEQ multiplex PCR; TCRdb's copy has only in-frame clones and lacks some. Altogether 2 million to 2.5 million clones are present, approximately 96% being singletons, with the ten largest covering 0.1% to 0.15%. The sequencing sample was made of naive CD4+ T cells sorted from blood. Subset of the sample: CD45RA+ positively selected. The receptors come from a man aged 18 to 30 in good health.

This clone came up once. The V and J genes are TRBV10-2 and TRBJ2-2; no clear D gene. CDR3 length equals 13 residues. V was pared by 4 bases and J by 4 bases, with 7 bases between. Germline V CDR1 and CDR2: WSHSY, SAAADI. CDR3 in amino acids: CASSAKGTGELFF. Here the CDR3 DNA reads TGCGCCAGCAGTGCGAAAGGCACCGGGGAGCTGTTTTTT.

The chain is built from TRBV28 and TRBJ1-6, with TRBD1 as a possible D gene (5 bases). The V end was cut by 4 bases, the J end by 6 bases, with 19 bases between. The CDR3 has 17 amino acids. The germline gives CDR1 MDHEN, CDR2 SYDVKM. The chain's CDR3 is CASSSTTLRVGNSPLHF. Here the CDR3 DNA reads TGTGCCAGCAGTTCAACCACCCTCAGGGTGGGTAATTCACCCCTCCACTTT.

The V and J genes are TRBV5-8 and TRBJ2-3; D may match TRBD1 or TRBD2 (6 bases each). Trimming removed 1 base from V and 3 bases from J, with 15 bases in between. Germline V gene lookup returns CDR1 SGHTS and CDR2 YDEGEE. CDR3 length: 16 residues. CDR3 region: CASSLFEGGSTDTQYF. In DNA, the CDR3 is TGTGCCAGCAGCTTGTTTGAGGGGGGAAGTACAGATACGCAGTATTTT.

CDR3 residues: CAISETSGGAGSYEQYF. The CDR3 DNA reads as TGTGCCATCAGTGAGACTAGCGGGGGGGCTGGATCCTACGAGCAGTACTTC. The chain joins TRBV10-3 to TRBJ2-7; 13 nucleotides match TRBD2. The CDR3 loop spans 17 amino acids. V gave up 2 bases and J gave up 1 base; unmatched junction bases: 5. Germline values: CDR1 ENHRY, CDR2 SYGVKD.